The 3 T cell receptor beta chains given below trace back to one sample, sequenced in a study of shared T cell receptors in the human thymus. Sequencing used immunoSEQ multiplex PCR; TCRdb keeps in-frame clones, though not all of them. The repertoire holds 450,000 to 650,000 clones, with around 78% as singletons. These data were also filed under a second study, of human thymus T cells.

Material for sequencing was thymocytes. The receptors come from a boy under two years old with a congenital heart defect.

The rearrangement joins TRBV19 to TRBJ1-4; D is possibly TRBD1 (6 bases). The CDR3 is 15 residues long. Per germline, CDR1 LNHDA and CDR2 SQIVND (reference sequence). V lost 5 bases, J lost 8 bases, and 18 bases lay in between. This CDR3 is CASSHTGWGSEKLFF. Here the CDR3 DNA reads TGTGCCAGTAGTCATACAGGGTGGGGGAGCGAAAAACTGTTTTTT.

V and J are TRBV15 and TRBJ1-5; TRBD1 aligns across 8 bases. Germline values: CDR1 LNHNV, CDR2 YYDKDF (reference sequence). Trimming cost V 5 bases and J 1 base; bases outside gene matches: 10. The CDR3 is made up of 17 amino acids. The CDR3: CATSSRTGWESNQPQHF. The CDR3 region has the DNA TGTGCCACCAGCTCCCGGACAGGGTGGGAGAGCAATCAGCCCCAGCATTTT.

This clone occurred once. The chain links TRBV10-3 to TRBJ2-7; no definite D call. Between the trimmed V and J ends, which lost 6 bases and 2 bases, there was a span of 17 bases. This CDR3 has 15 residues. From germline, CDR1 is ENHRY and CDR2 SYGVKD. The CDR3 DNA follows: TGTGCCATCAGCCTCAGAGGCGGAGAACCCTACGAGCAGTACTTC. It specifies CAISLRGGEPYEQYF.